Given below is one T cell receptor beta chain in context. Its antigen remains unknown. This record belongs to a study of cytomegalovirus exposure and HLA in healthy donors. Study outcomes and limitations: In an earlier analysis, in some 600 donors, most V segments appeared productive either ~87% or ~30% of the time.

PCR used 60 Vbeta primers and 13 Jbeta primers. Authors' analysis steps: As a later analysis found, there were tens of millions of unique TCR beta chains, of which some 9.9 million were shared. Clones were read by immunoSEQ multiplex PCR, and TCRdb kept only the in-frame ones, dropping some. D and trimming come from the DNA, and the V and J calls and clone size come from that table. The data hold 160,000 or so clones, with roughly 87% observed a single time. Trimming took 3 bases from V and 4 from J, leaving 15 bases between them. CDR3 length equals 15 residues. Germline CDR1 is MNHEY and CDR2 is SMNVEV (reference sequence).

Sequenced: PBMCs. The gene calls are TRBV27 and TRBJ1-1, with D tentatively TRBD1 (5 bases). The receptor was isolated from a man aged 45-65 years in good health and CMV-seropositive. CDR3 DNA sequence: TGTGCCAGCAGTTTCGGGGTGCCCGGGGGCACTGAAGCTTTCTTT. It translates to CASSFGVPGGTEAFF.